These T cell receptor beta chains were read from a single sample in a study of cytomegalovirus exposure and HLA in healthy donors. Assay: immunoSEQ multiplex PCR; the TCRdb copy retains only in-frame clones and omits some. The repertoire holds fewer than 200,000 clones, with about 88% as singletons. The specimen sequenced was PBMCs. The source of these receptors is a girl under three years old in good health and CMV-seronegative. CDR3s include the opening cysteine and the closing phenylalanine or tryptophan. A D gene is named only where the DNA matches it firmly. Where a row states a size, it is once, few, many or the class of an expanded clone; other rows omit it.

v_call: TRBV6-1
d_call: TRBD1
clone_size: NA
j_call: TRBJ2-5
cdr3_aa: CASSGQGWGQETQYF
cdr3_nt: TGTGCCAGCAGTGGACAGGGTTGGGGACAAGAGACCCAGTACTTC

v_call: TRBV29-1
d_call: NA
clone_size: NA
j_call: TRBJ1-2
cdr3_aa: CSVWGGPGSHYGYTF
cdr3_nt: TGCAGCGTGTGGGGGGGGCCAGGGAGTCACTATGGCTACACCTTC

v_call: TRBV29-1
d_call: NA
clone_size: NA
j_call: TRBJ2-6
cdr3_aa: CSLTWTSGANVLTF
cdr3_nt: TGCAGCCTAACATGGACATCTGGGGCCAACGTCCTGACTTTC

v_call: TRBV6-5
d_call: TRBD1
clone_size: NA
j_call: TRBJ1-4
cdr3_aa: CASSPQGQGEGKLFF
cdr3_nt: TGTGCCAGCAGCCCACAGGGACAGGGGGAGGGAAAACTGTTTTTT

v_call: TRBV7-9
d_call: TRBD1
clone_size: NA
j_call: TRBJ1-1
cdr3_aa: CSSSTGQGFTEAFF
cdr3_nt: TGTTCCAGCAGCACGGGACAGGGATTCACTGAAGCTTTCTTT

v_call: TRBV5-1
d_call: TRBD2
clone_size: NA
j_call: TRBJ2-1
cdr3_aa: CASSPGGRSSYNEQFF
cdr3_nt: TGCGCCAGCAGCCCGGGAGGGCGAAGCTCCTACAATGAGCAGTTCTTC

v_call: TRBV4-2
d_call: NA
clone_size: NA
j_call: TRBJ2-5
cdr3_aa: CASSQDSPQETQYF
cdr3_nt: TGTGCCAGCAGCCAAGATTCTCCCCAAGAGACCCAGTACTTC

v_call: TRBV4-1
d_call: NA
clone_size: NA
j_call: TRBJ2-3
cdr3_aa: CASSHEQRGHTDTQYF
cdr3_nt: TGCGCCAGCAGCCATGAACAGCGGGGACACACAGATACGCAGTATTTT

v_call: TRBV21-1
d_call: NA
clone_size: NA
j_call: TRBJ2-3
cdr3_aa: CASSQRLAGGHPYTDTQYF
cdr3_nt: TGTGCCAGCAGCCAAAGACTAGCGGGGGGCCACCCGTACACAGATACGCAGTATTTT

v_call: TRBV19
d_call: NA
clone_size: NA
j_call: TRBJ1-2
cdr3_aa: CASSRGSGYGYTF
cdr3_nt: TGTGCCAGTTCGCGGGGGAGCGGGTATGGCTACACCTTC

v_call: TRBV30
d_call: TRBD1
clone_size: NA
j_call: TRBJ1-2
cdr3_aa: CAWTGGYGYTF
cdr3_nt: TGTGCCTGGACAGGGGGCTATGGCTACACCTTC

v_call: TRBV29-1
d_call: TRBD1
clone_size: NA
j_call: TRBJ1-2
cdr3_aa: CSVNRGLLDYGYTF
cdr3_nt: TGCAGCGTTAACAGGGGGCTTTTGGACTATGGCTACACCTTC

v_call: TRBV18
d_call: TRBD2
clone_size: few
j_call: TRBJ2-5
cdr3_aa: CASSVGLAEETQYF
cdr3_nt: TGTGCCAGCTCCGTGGGACTAGCTGAAGAGACCCAGTACTTC

v_call: TRBV29-1
d_call: NA
clone_size: few
j_call: TRBJ2-7
cdr3_aa: CSVQGAPYEQYF
cdr3_nt: TGCAGCGTACAGGGAGCGCCCTACGAGCAGTACTTC

v_call: TRBV7-9
d_call: TRBD2
clone_size: NA
j_call: TRBJ2-3
cdr3_aa: CSSSLTSGGAADTQYF
cdr3_nt: TGTTCCAGCAGCCTTACTAGCGGGGGGGCGGCAGATACGCAGTATTTT

v_call: TRBV27
d_call: NA
clone_size: NA
j_call: TRBJ1-2
cdr3_aa: CASNSRIPASSLGYGYTF
cdr3_nt: TGTGCCAGCAATTCGCGTATCCCCGCTAGTTCGCTTGGCTATGGCTACACCTTC

v_call: TRBV7-9
d_call: NA
clone_size: once
j_call: TRBJ1-3
cdr3_aa: CASSSNAVRGGNTIYF
cdr3_nt: TGTGCCAGCAGCTCAAATGCGGTTAGGGGAGGAAACACCATATATTTT

v_call: TRBV5-1
d_call: TRBD1
clone_size: NA
j_call: TRBJ1-1
cdr3_aa: CASSGGLWTGGNTEAFF
cdr3_nt: TGCGCCAGCAGCGGCGGATTGTGGACAGGGGGAAACACTGAAGCTTTCTTT

v_call: TRBV27
d_call: NA
clone_size: once
j_call: TRBJ2-3
cdr3_aa: CASSSAGRFKEDTQYF
cdr3_nt: TGTGCCAGCAGTTCCGCGGGGAGGTTTAAAGAAGATACGCAGTATTTT

v_call: TRBV6-6
d_call: NA
clone_size: NA
j_call: TRBJ1-1
cdr3_aa: CASSYLQAHMNTEAFF
cdr3_nt: TGTGCCAGCAGTTACTTACAGGCTCACATGAACACTGAAGCTTTCTTT

v_call: TRBV27
d_call: NA
clone_size: NA
j_call: TRBJ2-7
cdr3_aa: CASSLAGNYEQYF
cdr3_nt: TGTGCCAGCAGTTTGGCGGGAAACTACGAGCAGTACTTC

v_call: TRBV2
d_call: NA
clone_size: NA
j_call: TRBJ2-7
cdr3_aa: CASYGTRNTYEQYF
cdr3_nt: TGTGCCAGCTATGGTACTAGAAACACCTACGAGCAGTACTTC

v_call: TRBV2
d_call: NA
clone_size: NA
j_call: TRBJ1-5
cdr3_aa: CASREQGNQPQHF
cdr3_nt: TGTGCCAGCAGGGAACAGGGCAATCAGCCCCAGCATTTT

v_call: TRBV2
d_call: NA
clone_size: NA
j_call: TRBJ2-7
cdr3_aa: CASSREAWSSYEQYF
cdr3_nt: TGTGCCAGCAGTCGAGAGGCCTGGAGCTCCTACGAGCAGTACTTC

v_call: TRBV27
d_call: NA
clone_size: NA
j_call: TRBJ2-7
cdr3_aa: CASSSAGFYEQYF
cdr3_nt: TGTGCCAGCAGTTCCGCAGGGTTCTACGAGCAGTACTTC

v_call: TRBV4-1
d_call: NA
clone_size: NA
j_call: TRBJ2-5
cdr3_aa: CASSNSLGQETQYF
cdr3_nt: TGCGCCAGCAGCAACAGCTTGGGCCAAGAGACCCAGTACTTC

v_call: TRBV7-9
d_call: NA
clone_size: NA
j_call: TRBJ2-5
cdr3_aa: CAGRSGLSETQYF
cdr3_nt: TGTGCCGGAAGGTCAGGTTTAAGCGAGACCCAGTACTTC

v_call: TRBV4-1
d_call: TRBD1
clone_size: NA
j_call: TRBJ1-2
cdr3_aa: CASSQSPGVWTGHGYTF
cdr3_nt: TGCGCCAGCAGCCAATCCCCCGGGGTCTGGACAGGCCATGGCTACACCTTC

v_call: TRBV20-1
d_call: NA
clone_size: NA
j_call: TRBJ2-1
cdr3_aa: CSALGVDEQFF
cdr3_nt: TGCAGTGCTCTAGGTGTGGATGAGCAGTTCTTC

v_call: TRBV4-1
d_call: TRBD1
clone_size: NA
j_call: TRBJ1-4
cdr3_aa: CASSHERDRGAKKLFF
cdr3_nt: TGCGCCAGCAGCCATGAGCGGGACAGGGGGGCAAAAAAACTGTTTTTT

v_call: TRBV27
d_call: NA
clone_size: NA
j_call: TRBJ1-1
cdr3_aa: CASSVTGTNTEAFF
cdr3_nt: TGTGCCAGCAGTGTCACAGGGACCAACACTGAAGCTTTCTTT

v_call: TRBV20-1
d_call: NA
clone_size: few
j_call: TRBJ1-2
cdr3_aa: CSRTAADGYTF
cdr3_nt: TGCAGCCGAACAGCAGCGGACGGCTACACCTTC

v_call: TRBV5-1
d_call: NA
clone_size: NA
j_call: TRBJ2-1
cdr3_aa: CASSLEQGRADNEQFF
cdr3_nt: TGCGCCAGCAGCTTGGAACAGGGTCGGGCTGACAATGAGCAGTTCTTC

v_call: TRBV5-1
d_call: NA
clone_size: NA
j_call: TRBJ1-2
cdr3_aa: CASSSPGGSFNYGYTF
cdr3_nt: TGCGCCAGCAGCTCCCCCGGTGGTAGTTTTAACTATGGCTACACCTTC

v_call: TRBV7-9
d_call: NA
clone_size: NA
j_call: TRBJ2-7
cdr3_aa: CASSLPSSYEQYF
cdr3_nt: TGTGCCAGCAGCTTACCGTCCTCCTACGAGCAGTACTTC

v_call: TRBV30
d_call: NA
clone_size: NA
j_call: TRBJ2-1
cdr3_aa: CAWTPSYNEQFF
cdr3_nt: TGTGCCTGGACTCCCTCCTACAATGAGCAGTTCTTC

v_call: TRBV5-4
d_call: NA
clone_size: NA
j_call: TRBJ2-2
cdr3_aa: CASNNQGPGGPGELFF
cdr3_nt: TGTGCCAGCAATAACCAAGGTCCGGGGGGCCCCGGGGAGCTGTTTTTT

v_call: TRBV7-6
d_call: TRBD2
clone_size: once
j_call: TRBJ2-7
cdr3_aa: CASSLASAGKNEQYF
cdr3_nt: TGTGCCAGCAGCTTAGCTTCAGCGGGAAAGAACGAGCAGTACTTC

v_call: TRBV19
d_call: TRBD1
clone_size: NA
j_call: TRBJ1-1
cdr3_aa: CASRRPDREGQPEAFF
cdr3_nt: TGTGCCAGTAGGAGACCCGACAGGGAAGGTCAGCCTGAAGCTTTCTTT